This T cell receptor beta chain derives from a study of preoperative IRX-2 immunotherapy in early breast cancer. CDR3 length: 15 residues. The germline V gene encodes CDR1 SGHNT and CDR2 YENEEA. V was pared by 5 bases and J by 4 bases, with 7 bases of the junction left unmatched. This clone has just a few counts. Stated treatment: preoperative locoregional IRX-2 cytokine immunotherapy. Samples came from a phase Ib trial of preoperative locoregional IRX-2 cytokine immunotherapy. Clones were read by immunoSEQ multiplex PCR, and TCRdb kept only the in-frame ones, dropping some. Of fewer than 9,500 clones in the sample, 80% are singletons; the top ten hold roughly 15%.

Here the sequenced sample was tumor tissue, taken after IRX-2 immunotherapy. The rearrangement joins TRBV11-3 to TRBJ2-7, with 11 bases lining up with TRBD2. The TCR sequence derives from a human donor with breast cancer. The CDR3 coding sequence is TGTGCCAGCAGCGAATCCGGGACTAGCGGTTACGAGCAGTACTTC. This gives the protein CASSESGTSGYEQYF.